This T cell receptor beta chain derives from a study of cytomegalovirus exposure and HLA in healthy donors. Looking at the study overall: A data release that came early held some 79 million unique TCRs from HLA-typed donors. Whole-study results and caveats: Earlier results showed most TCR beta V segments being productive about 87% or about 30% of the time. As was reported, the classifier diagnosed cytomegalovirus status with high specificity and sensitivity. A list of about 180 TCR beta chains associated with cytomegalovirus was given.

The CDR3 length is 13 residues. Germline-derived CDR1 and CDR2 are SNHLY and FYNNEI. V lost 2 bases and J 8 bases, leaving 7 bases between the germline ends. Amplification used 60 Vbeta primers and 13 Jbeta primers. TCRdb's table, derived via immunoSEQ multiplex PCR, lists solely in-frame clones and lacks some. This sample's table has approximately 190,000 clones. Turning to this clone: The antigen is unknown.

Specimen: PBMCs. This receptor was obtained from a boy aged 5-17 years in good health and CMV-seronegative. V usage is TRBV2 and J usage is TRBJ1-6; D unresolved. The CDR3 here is CASSETGDSPLHF. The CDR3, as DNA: TGTGCCAGCAGTGAAACCGGAGATTCACCCCTCCACTTT. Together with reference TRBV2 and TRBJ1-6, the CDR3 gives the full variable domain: EPEVTQTPSHQVTQMGQEVILRCVPISNHLYFYWYRQILGQKVEFLVSFYNNEISEKSEIFDDQFSVERPDGSNFTLKIRSTKLEDSAMYFCASSETGDSPLHFGNGTRLTVT.